This T cell receptor (beta chain) derives from a study of monozygotic twins with inflammatory bowel disease. Germline CDR1 SGHRS, CDR2 YFSETQ. This CDR3 comprises 15 residues. Regarding this clonotype: Its specificity is not known.

Reanalyzing the 5' RACE reads, TCRdb keeps one entry per CDR3 protein, without DNA. The sample has approximately 110,000 distinct CDR3 sequences; the top ten hold roughly an eighth. Whole blood, unsorted for T cells, was the source of total RNA. Study-wide results and limits: The sharing of clonotypes with others was lower in IBD patients than in healthy twins, especially with disease activity.

The chain recombines TRBV5-1 with TRBJ2-1; the TCRdb D gene call, TRBD2, has no DNA to confirm it. Sequencing input: blood. This TCR was sampled from a human donor with ulcerative colitis or Crohn's disease, or a healthy co-twin of an affected twin (not recorded which). This CDR3 reads CASSPGLAGASEQFF.